Below, 31 T cell receptor beta chains from the same sample are listed, as sequenced in a study of T cells in Graves' hyperthyroidism and ophthalmopathy. The source material, RNA transcripts, was used to amplify TCR beta CDR3 regions. HTBI primers were the set used in a first-round RT-PCR of the TCR CDR3. Via MiXCR, TCRdb re-called the multiplex PCR reads, giving one row per CDR3 protein. The sample lists some 300,000 distinct CDR3 sequences, approximately 19% occurring once. The sequencing input was blood. The receptors shown here come from a man in his fifties or sixties with Graves' ophthalmopathy.

In its sample, this clonotype was seen a few times. A junction boundary mismatches the germline segment, possibly from a read error. V and J are TRBV5-5 and TRBJ1-1; D perhaps matches TRBD1 (6 bases). The CDR3 consists of 18 residues. Germline CDR1 SGHKS, CDR2 YYEKEE (reference sequence). CDR3 region: CASSSRRLQGGGNTEASF. CDR3 sequence (DNA): TGTGCCAGCAGCTCCCGGAGACTACAGGGAGGGGGGAACACTGAAGCTTCCTTT. The full variable domain, in which reference TRBV5-5 and TRBJ1-1 provide the parts outside the CDR3, is DAGVTQSPTHLIKTRGQQVTLRCSPISGHKSVSWYQQVLGQGPQFIFQYYEKEERGRGNFPDRFSARQFPNYSSELNVNALLLGDSALYLCASSSRRLQGGGNTEASFGQGTRLTVV.

In its sample, this clonotype was seen many times. The genes are TRBV18 and TRBJ1-1; D unresolved. Deletions cut 1 base from V and 1 base from J, with 7 bases between. The CDR3 covers 14 residues. In germline, CDR1 is KGHSH, CDR2 LQKENI. CDR3 bases: TGTGCCAGCTCACCACAGGGAAGGAACACTGAAGCTTTCTTT. This gives the protein CASSPQGRNTEAFF.

This clonotype has a count of ten or more. The chain uses TRBV7-2 and TRBJ1-1, with D hard to call. There are 15 residues in the CDR3. From germline, CDR1 is SGHTA and CDR2 FQGNSA. Trimming pared 1 base from V and 5 bases from J, leaving 14 bases between. CDR3 DNA: TGTGCCAGCAGCTTAGATTCCGGGCGCGGGACTGAAGCTTTCTTT. Protein sequence: CASSLDSGRGTEAFF.

This clonotype occurred many times. The rearrangement uses TRBV2 and TRBJ2-3; a weak D match, TRBD2 (5 bases). The CDR3 contains 12 residues. With 9 bases removed from V and 5 bases from J, the gap between germline ends came to 12 bases. Germline CDR1 is SNHLY and CDR2 is FYNNEI. The CDR3 here is CASWRSGDTQYF. As DNA, the CDR3 is TGTGCCAGTTGGAGGAGCGGAGATACGCAGTATTTT.

This clonotype was observed a handful of times. The CDR3 is CASSREAGATYEQYF. The DNA of the CDR3 is TGTGCCAGTAGTCGGGAGGCTGGAGCGACCTACGAGCAGTACTTC. The chain employs TRBV19 and TRBJ2-7; 7 bases match TRBD2. V was clipped by 5 bases and J by 2 bases; unmatched bases: 9. Looked up from germline, CDR1 is LNHDA and CDR2 is SQIVND (reference sequence). The CDR3 consists of 15 residues.

This clonotype has a count of ten or more. V usage is TRBV4-2 and J usage is TRBJ2-7, with 8 bases aligning to TRBD2. Germline CDR1 reads LGHNA; CDR2 reads YNFKEQ. The CDR3 is 15 amino acids. Losses at the gene ends were 1 base for V and 0 bases for J; bases not matched to a gene: 2. The CDR3 loop reads CASSQAGGSSYEQYF. In DNA, the CDR3 is TGTGCCAGCAGCCAAGCGGGAGGGAGCTCCTACGAGCAGTACTTC.

This clonotype was observed at least ten times. The CDR3 DNA reads as TGTGCCTGGAGTCCGACCCACGGGAGAGGCTCCTACAATGAGCAGTTCTTC. Protein product: CAWSPTHGRGSYNEQFF. V is TRBV30 and J is TRBJ2-1, with TRBD2 as a possible D gene (6 bases). Trimming pared 2 bases from V and 0 bases from J, leaving 17 bases between. CDR3 length equals 17 residues. Germline V gene lookup returns CDR1 GTSNPN and CDR2 SVGIG (reference sequence). The full variable domain, completed using reference TRBV30 and TRBJ2-1, is SQTIHQWPATLVQPVGSPLSLECTVEGTSNPNLYWYRQAAGRGLQLLFYSVGIGQISSEVPQNLSASRPQDRQFILSSKKLLLSDSGFYLCAWSPTHGRGSYNEQFFGPGTRLTVL.

V gene TRBV27 combines with J gene TRBJ2-3, with D unresolved. Per the germline V gene, CDR1 is MNHEY and CDR2 is SMNVEV (reference sequence). V dropped 2 bases and J dropped 1 base, with 10 bases sitting between them. The CDR3 has 15 residues. DNA for the CDR3: TGTGCCAGCAGTTTAGAATTAGGAGGCACAGATACGCAGTATTTT. Translation gives CASSLELGGTDTQYF.

This rearrangement joins TRBV9 to TRBJ2-3, with no clear D. Germline-derived CDR1 and CDR2 are SGDLS and YYNGEE. The ends were cut back, 0 bases at V and 0 bases at J, with 20 bases in the middle. The CDR3 loop spans 19 amino acids. The CDR3, as DNA: TGTGCCAGCAGCGTAGTCTCACGAAACGGAGTAAATAGCACAGATACGCAGTATTTT. This encodes CASSVVSRNGVNSTDTQYF.

This clonotype was counted at least ten times. The V and J genes are TRBV20-1 and TRBJ1-2; weak D call: TRBD1 (5 bases). This CDR3 has 13 amino acids. Trimming cost V 1 base and J 8 bases, with 14 bases left between them. Looked up from germline, CDR1 is DFQATT and CDR2 is SNEGSKA (reference sequence). DNA for the CDR3: TGCAGTGCTAGAGGAGGGGCAAAGAAGGGCTACACCTTC. This encodes CSARGGAKKGYTF.

In its sample, this clonotype was seen many times. The genes are TRBV6-6 and TRBJ2-5; D may be TRBD1 or TRBD2 (5 bases each). Deletions cut 0 bases from V and 1 base from J, with 18 bases between. The germline V gene encodes CDR1 MNHNY and CDR2 SVGAGI (reference sequence). This CDR3 is 18 amino acids long. CDR3 DNA: TGTGCCAGCAGTTACTCGATCCGGGACGGAGAGATCCAAGAGACCCAGTACTTC. Its translation: CASSYSIRDGEIQETQYF.

This clonotype was counted only a few times. The chain is built from TRBV27 and TRBJ1-2; D unclear. The CDR3 runs to 12 residues. The V end was cut by 4 bases, the J end by 8 bases, with 11 bases between. Germline V CDR1 and CDR2: MNHEY, SMNVEV (reference sequence). The CDR3 DNA is TGTGCCAGCAGTTCGGGAGGATGGGGCTACACCTTC. Protein sequence: CASSSGGWGYTF.

The V call is TRBV5-5, the J call TRBJ2-1; D is undetermined. The CDR3 contains 15 residues. Trimming removed 2 bases from V and 0 bases from J, with 9 bases in between. Germline V gene sequence: CDR1 SGHKS, CDR2 YYEKEE (reference sequence). The CDR3 spells CASSLGFSSYNEQFF. The CDR3 DNA follows: TGTGCCAGCAGCTTAGGCTTCAGCTCCTACAATGAGCAGTTCTTC.

This clonotype turned up a few times. The chain combines TRBV29-1 with TRBJ2-1; 10 nucleotides agree with TRBD1. The trim removed 7 bases at V and 10 bases at J, leaving 7 bases unmatched. Germline CDR1 reads SQVTM; CDR2 reads ANQGSEA. This CDR3 has 12 amino acids. CDR3 sequence reads: CSGGQGIGEQFF. In DNA form, the CDR3 reads TGCAGCGGGGGACAGGGGATAGGCGAGCAGTTCTTC.

There are many counts of this clonotype. This chain connects TRBV2 to TRBJ2-1; 13 bases fit TRBD2. Germline CDR1 and CDR2: SNHLY and FYNNEI. The CDR3 contains 15 residues. The V segment lost 5 bases and the J segment 9 bases; nucleotides outside the gene matches: 7. CDR3 loop: CASSSGLAGVGEQFF. CDR3 DNA: TGTGCCAGCAGTTCAGGACTAGCGGGAGTGGGTGAGCAGTTCTTC.

Ten or more counts support this clonotype. J is TRBJ2-3 and V is TRBV27; TRBD1 might be the D (6 bases). CDR1 is MNHEY and CDR2 is SMNVEV in the germline V gene (reference sequence). Trimming left V 5 bases short and J 1 base short, with 25 bases between. The CDR3 covers 19 residues. CDR3 region: CASSLRPTDRTGRTDTQYF. The DNA for the CDR3 is TGTGCCAGCAGTCTACGGCCGACGGACAGAACGGGACGCACAGATACGCAGTATTTT.

The chain has TRBV28 and TRBJ1-2; D remains unclear. The CDR3 is made up of 14 amino acids. Germline V CDR1 and CDR2: MDHEN, SYDVKM. The V end lost 5 bases, the J end lost 2 bases, and 12 bases lay between the germline ends. The CDR3 DNA reads TGTGCCAGCAGTATGGGAGCTCGGAACTATGGCTACACCTTC. This codes for CASSMGARNYGYTF.

This clonotype was seen a handful of times. CDR3 amino acids: CSARGGGSPYGYTF. In DNA, the CDR3 is TGCAGTGCCAGGGGAGGGGGAAGCCCTTATGGCTACACCTTC. V usage is TRBV20-1 and J usage is TRBJ1-2, with TRBD1 as a possible D gene (6 bases). CDR1 is DFQATT, CDR2 SNEGSKA, per germline (reference sequence). V gave up 6 bases and J gave up 5 bases, with 19 bases separating them. The CDR3 contains 14 residues.

This clonotype was picked up a small number of times. The CDR3 region is CASSQASGRQETQYF. CDR3 sequence (DNA): TGTGCCAGCAGCCAAGCTAGCGGGAGACAAGAGACCCAGTACTTC. The chain uses TRBV3-1 and TRBJ2-5; 10 bases fit TRBD2. CDR3 size: 15 residues. After removal of 1 base from V and 2 bases from J, the junction contained 1 base not matched to a gene. CDR1 is LGHDT, CDR2 YNNKEL, per germline (reference sequence).

In this sample, this clonotype turned up many times. The gene calls are TRBV7-6 and TRBJ2-1; no reliable D call. The CDR3 is 14 amino acids. The V end was cut by 4 bases, the J end by 0 bases, with 7 bases between. Germline loops: CDR1 SGHVS, CDR2 FNYEAQ. CDR3 in DNA: TGTGCCAGCAGCTCCTCGAGCTCCTACAATGAGCAGTTCTTC. Its translation: CASSSSSSYNEQFF.

The V call is TRBV11-2, the J call TRBJ2-1; TRBD2 matches 7 bases. Per the germline V gene, CDR1 is SGHAT and CDR2 is FQNNGV. This CDR3 has 12 amino acids. The CDR3 is CANSPGGTEQFF. The CDR3 nucleotides read TGTGCTAACAGTCCCGGGGGGACTGAGCAGTTCTTC.

In its sample, this clonotype was seen many times. The chain couples TRBV9 to TRBJ2-7, with D possibly being TRBD2 (5 bases). This CDR3 is 14 amino acids long. V was clipped by 7 bases and J by 5 bases, with 19 bases between them. The germline V gene encodes CDR1 SGDLS and CDR2 YYNGEE. The CDR3 bases are TGTGCCAGCGCGGTAGGTGGGAGAGGTAACGAGCAGTACTTC. Its translation is CASAVGGRGNEQYF.

The chain combines TRBV6-5 with TRBJ2-3; D ambiguous. Germline V gene sequence: CDR1 MNHEY, CDR2 SVGAGI. Between the trimmed V and J ends, which lost 0 bases and 2 bases, there was a span of 12 bases. CDR3 length: 16 residues. CDR3 coding DNA: TGTGCCAGCAGTTACTCGATAGCCGGCCACACAGATACGCAGTATTTT. Amino acids: CASSYSIAGHTDTQYF.

In its sample, this clonotype was seen many times. The chain recombines TRBV12-3 or TRBV12-4 with TRBJ2-1, with a weak D call TRBD2 (6 bases). The ends were cut back, 7 bases at V and 0 bases at J, with 13 bases in the middle. CDR3 size: 15 residues. The CDR3 sequence is CASTSGVSSYNEQFF. CDR3 bases: TGTGCCAGCACCTCGGGAGTAAGCTCCTACAATGAGCAGTTCTTC.

This clonotype has a count of ten or more. The chain uses TRBV20-1 and TRBJ2-5; 12 bases fit TRBD2. The CDR3 runs 15 residues. After removal of 3 bases from V and 4 bases from J, the junction contained 6 bases not matched to a gene. Germline V gene data show CDR1 as DFQATT and CDR2 as SNEGSKA (reference sequence). Written as DNA, the CDR3 is TGCAGTGCTAGTCGCTCTAGCGGGAGGGTAGAGACCCAGTACTTC. Translated, it gives CSASRSSGRVETQYF.

This clonotype appeared a few times. The rearrangement joins TRBV6-1 to TRBJ1-4; D perhaps matches TRBD1 (5 bases). Germline V lookup: CDR1 MNHNS, CDR2 SASEGT. V was shortened by 6 bases and J by 0 bases, with 14 bases between the two germline ends. The CDR3 sequence is 16 residues long. CDR3 coding DNA: TGTGCCAGCAGCCCTAAGGGACCTCCAACTAATGAAAAACTGTTTTTT. The encoded protein is CASSPKGPPTNEKLFF.

The chain couples TRBV28 to TRBJ2-7; 9 bases match TRBD2. Germline V gives CDR1 MDHEN, CDR2 SYDVKM. J was trimmed by 1 base and V by 7 bases; bases with no gene match: 20. The CDR3 sequence is 19 residues long. CDR3 nucleotide sequence: TGTGCCAGCACCAAATGGGCCCTCGGGCTAGCGGGAAGGTCCTACGAGCAGTACTTC. Translated, it gives CASTKWALGLAGRSYEQYF.

The CDR3 loop reads CASSYRRSQYF. The CDR3 nucleotides are TGTGCCAGCAGTTACCGCCGCTCCCAGTACTTC. The chain combines TRBV12-3 or TRBV12-4 with TRBJ2-5; D not resolved. Trimming pared 4 bases from V and 9 bases from J, leaving 9 bases between. There are 11 residues in the CDR3.

The chain uses TRBV2 and TRBJ1-5; 7 nucleotides match TRBD1. The CDR3 runs to 14 residues. After removal of 5 bases from V and 6 bases from J, the junction contained 7 bases not matched to a gene. CDR1 is SNHLY and CDR2 is FYNNEI in the germline V gene. The CDR3 sequence: CASSQGGNGQPQHF. Written as DNA, the CDR3 is TGTGCCAGCAGTCAGGGGGGGAACGGTCAGCCCCAGCATTTT.

This chain links TRBV9 with TRBJ2-3, with D unclear. The ends were cut back, 4 bases at V and 6 bases at J, with 15 bases in the middle. CDR3 length equals 14 residues. Germline V gives CDR1 SGDLS, CDR2 YYNGEE. The CDR3 region has the DNA TGTGCCAGCAGCCCCGGGCTCATGGCGGATACGCAGTATTTT. Its translation: CASSPGLMADTQYF. The variable domain in full, completed from reference TRBV9 and TRBJ2-3, reads DSGVTQTPKHLITATGQRVTLRCSPRSGDLSVYWYQQSLDQGLQFLIQYYNGEERAKGNILERFSAQQFPDLHSELNLSSLELGDSALYFCASSPGLMADTQYFGPGTRLTVL.

This sequence joins TRBV10-3 and TRBJ2-1; 7 positions match TRBD2. Trimming cost V 9 bases and J 9 bases; bases outside gene matches: 8. The CDR3 is made up of 12 amino acids. The germline CDR1 and CDR2 sequences are ENHRY and SYGVKD. The chain's CDR3 is CAMSGTNGEQFF. The CDR3 nucleotides read TGTGCCATGTCCGGGACTAATGGTGAGCAGTTCTTC.